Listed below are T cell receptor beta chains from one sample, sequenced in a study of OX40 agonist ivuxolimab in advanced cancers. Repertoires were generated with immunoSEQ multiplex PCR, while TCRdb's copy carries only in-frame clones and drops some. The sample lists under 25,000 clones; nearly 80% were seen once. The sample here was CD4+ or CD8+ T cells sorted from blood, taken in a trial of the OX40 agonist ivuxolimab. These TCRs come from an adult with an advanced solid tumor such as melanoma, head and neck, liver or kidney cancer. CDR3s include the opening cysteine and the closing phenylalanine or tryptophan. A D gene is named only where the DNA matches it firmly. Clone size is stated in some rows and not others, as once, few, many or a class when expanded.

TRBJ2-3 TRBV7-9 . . CARYDQADTQYF TGTGCCAGGTACGACCAGGCAGATACGCAGTATTTT
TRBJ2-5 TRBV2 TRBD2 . CASSRGSGSQETQYF TGTGCCAGCAGTCGAGGGAGCGGGAGCCAAGAGACCCAGTACTTC
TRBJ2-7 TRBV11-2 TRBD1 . CASSLGTGNIYEQYF TGTGCCAGCAGCTTAGGGACAGGGAATATCTACGAGCAGTACTTC
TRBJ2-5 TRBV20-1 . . CSAREGTQYF TGCAGTGCTAGAGAAGGGACCCAGTACTTC
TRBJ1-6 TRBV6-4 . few CASKLDPSSYNSPLHF TGTGCCAGCAAACTGGATCCGAGCTCCTATAATTCACCCCTCCACTTT
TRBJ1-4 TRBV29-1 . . CSAGVAQGEKLFF TGCAGCGCTGGTGTGGCGCAGGGCGAAAAACTGTTTTTT
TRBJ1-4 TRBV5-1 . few CASSFSGGEKLFF TGCGCCAGCAGCTTTTCTGGGGGTGAAAAACTGTTTTTT
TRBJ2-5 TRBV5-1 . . CASSLLEQFKETQYF TGCGCCAGCAGCTTGTTGGAACAGTTCAAAGAGACCCAGTACTTC
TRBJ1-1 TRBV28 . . CASSSPGHFSKEAFF TGTGCCAGCAGTTCTCCGGGACACTTTTCAAAGGAAGCTTTCTTT
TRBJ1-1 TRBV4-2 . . CASSLEWTPNTEAFF TGTGCCAGCAGCTTGGAATGGACACCCAACACTGAAGCTTTCTTT
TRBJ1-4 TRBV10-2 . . CASSDGSTNEKLFF TGCGCCAGCAGTGATGGTTCAACTAATGAAAAACTGTTTTTT
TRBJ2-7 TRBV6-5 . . CASSLDSAGEQYF TGTGCCAGCAGCCTGGACAGCGCGGGCGAGCAGTACTTC
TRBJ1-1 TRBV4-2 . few CASSLGSGGLYTEAFF TGTGCCAGCAGCTTGGGGTCCGGGGGCCTCTACACTGAAGCTTTCTTT
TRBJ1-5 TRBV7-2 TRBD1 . CASSSPGTGGRSQPQHF TGTGCCAGCAGCTCACCCGGGACAGGGGGAAGAAGTCAGCCCCAGCATTTT
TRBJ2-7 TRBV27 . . CASSLEIREGRRLRQYF TGTGCCAGCAGTTTAGAAATTCGTGAAGGGCGACGCCTAAGGCAGTACTTC
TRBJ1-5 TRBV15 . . CATSRVGTSNQPQHF TGTGCCACCAGCAGAGTTGGGACCAGCAATCAGCCCCAGCATTTT
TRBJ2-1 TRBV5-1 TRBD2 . CATSGVAVSSYNEQFF TGCGCCACCAGCGGGGTAGCGGTAAGCTCCTACAATGAGCAGTTCTTC
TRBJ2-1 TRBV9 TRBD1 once CASSVEFRGRTGGQNEQFF TGTGCCAGCAGCGTAGAATTCCGGGGAAGGACAGGGGGGCAGAATGAGCAGTTCTTC
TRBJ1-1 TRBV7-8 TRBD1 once CASSLAGGNTEAFF TGTGCCAGCAGCTTAGCAGGGGGCAATACTGAAGCTTTCTTT
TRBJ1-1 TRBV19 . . CASSMAWNTEAFF TGTGCCAGTAGTATGGCTTGGAACACTGAAGCTTTCTTT
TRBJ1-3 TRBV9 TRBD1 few CASTQGGSGPGNTIYF TGTGCCAGCACCCAGGGGGGATCAGGGCCTGGAAACACCATATATTTT
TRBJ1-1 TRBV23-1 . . CASRKPLGGRGVNTEAFF TGCGCCAGCAGGAAACCACTAGGGGGGAGAGGGGTGAACACTGAAGCTTTCTTT
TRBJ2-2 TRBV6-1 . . CASSELRETGELFF TGTGCCAGCAGTGAACTGCGGGAAACCGGGGAGCTGTTTTTT
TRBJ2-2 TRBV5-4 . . CASSLEALGGELFF TGTGCCAGCAGCTTGGAGGCATTGGGCGGGGAGCTGTTTTTT
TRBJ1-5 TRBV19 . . CASSTQKKQPQHF TGTGCCAGTAGTACCCAGAAAAAGCAGCCCCAGCATTTT
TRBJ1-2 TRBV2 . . CASSDTRTADGYTF TGTGCCAGCAGTGATACCCGGACCGCAGATGGCTACACCTTC
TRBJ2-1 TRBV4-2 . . CASSQDLRGPSTGNEQFF TGTGCCAGCAGCCAAGATCTACGGGGTCCTTCTACGGGCAATGAGCAGTTCTTC
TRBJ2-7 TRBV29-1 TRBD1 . CSAGTVYEQYF TGCAGCGCTGGGACAGTCTACGAGCAGTACTTC
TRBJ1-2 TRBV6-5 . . CASSLGQPHTYGYTF TGTGCCAGCAGCCTCGGACAGCCTCACACCTATGGCTACACCTTC
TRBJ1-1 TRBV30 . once CAWRGSGNTEAFF TGTGCCTGGAGGGGGTCAGGGAACACTGAAGCTTTCTTT
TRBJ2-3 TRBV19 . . CASSMGPSWRYF TGTGCCAGTAGTATGGGGCCATCTTGGCGGTATTTT
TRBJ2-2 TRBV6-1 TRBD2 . CASSELGVAGGPLNTGELFF TGTGCCAGCAGTGAATTAGGTGTAGCGGGAGGGCCTTTGAACACCGGGGAGCTGTTTTTT
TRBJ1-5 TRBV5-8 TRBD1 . CASSLGQGPKNQPQHF TGTGCCAGCAGCTTAGGACAGGGCCCTAAAAATCAGCCCCAGCATTTT
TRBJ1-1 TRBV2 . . CASRRGSNGNTEAFF TGTGCCAGCAGGCGAGGTTCTAATGGTAACACTGAAGCTTTCTTT